This TCR beta chain was identified in a study of blood T cell repertoires in COVID-19. TCRdb's table, derived via immunoSEQ multiplex PCR, lists solely in-frame clones and lacks some. This table has under 300,000 clones, over 90% appearing once. The germline V gene has CDR1 ENHRY and CDR2 SYGVKD. Deletions cut 11 bases from V and 2 bases from J, with 18 bases between. This CDR3 comprises 14 residues. This receptor was identified in a young man with COVID-19, enrolled during active disease. The sample consisted of peripheral blood. The chain links TRBV10-3 to TRBJ2-5; weak D call: TRBD2 (6 bases). The CDR3 region is CASRPGLTQETQYF. The CDR3 DNA reads TGTGCCTCTCGCCCGGGACTTACACAAGAGACCCAGTACTTC.